This is a list of T cell receptor beta chains from one sample in a study of OX40 agonist ivuxolimab in advanced cancers. The protocol was immunoSEQ multiplex PCR, while the TCRdb copy is restricted to in-frame clones and leaves out a portion. The sample gives 100,000 or so clones, roughly 94% of which show up once; about 0.17% is in the top ten. The sample in question was CD4+ or CD8+ T cells sorted from blood, obtained in a trial of the OX40 agonist ivuxolimab. The receptors derive from an adult with an advanced solid tumor such as melanoma, head and neck, liver or kidney cancer. CDR3s include the opening cysteine and the closing phenylalanine or tryptophan. D genes are given only for firm matches. Clone size, where shown, is once, few, many, or a class for clones that have expanded.

D gene: -; clone size: -; V gene: TRBV9; J gene: TRBJ1-2; CDR3 DNA: TGTGCCAGCAGCCCCGGAGGAAATGGCGCAGGCTATGGCTACACCTTC; CDR3 protein: CASSPGGNGAGYGYTF
D gene: -; clone size: -; V gene: TRBV19; J gene: TRBJ2-3; CDR3 DNA: TGTGCCAGTTCGCCCCAAGGCACAGATACGCAGTATTTT; CDR3 protein: CASSPQGTDTQYF
D gene: TRBD1; clone size: -; V gene: TRBV2; J gene: TRBJ1-1; CDR3 DNA: TGTGCCAGCCATACGACAGGGTCCCGTTATGAAGCTTTCTTT; CDR3 protein: CASHTTGSRYEAFF
D gene: -; clone size: -; V gene: TRBV28; J gene: TRBJ1-1; CDR3 DNA: TGTGCCAGCATCGCCCAGGGGAGGGGGAACACTGAAGCTTTCTTT; CDR3 protein: CASIAQGRGNTEAFF
D gene: -; clone size: -; V gene: TRBV10-3; J gene: TRBJ1-5; CDR3 DNA: TGTGCCATCAGTGGGGGCTCCCGCAATCAGCCCCAGCATTTT; CDR3 protein: CAISGGSRNQPQHF
D gene: -; clone size: -; V gene: TRBV5-5; J gene: TRBJ2-1; CDR3 DNA: TGTGCCAGCAGACACGATTCCACCTACAATGAGCAGTTCTTC; CDR3 protein: CASRHDSTYNEQFF
D gene: TRBD1; clone size: -; V gene: TRBV5-4; J gene: TRBJ2-3; CDR3 DNA: TGTGCCAGCAGCTGGGACAGTATTAGCACAGATACGCAGTATTTT; CDR3 protein: CASSWDSISTDTQYF
D gene: -; clone size: once; V gene: TRBV5-5; J gene: TRBJ1-1; CDR3 DNA: TGTGCCAGCAGCGCGGGGAACACTGAAGCTTTCTTT; CDR3 protein: CASSAGNTEAFF
D gene: TRBD1; clone size: -; V gene: TRBV29-1; J gene: TRBJ2-2; CDR3 DNA: TGCAGCGTTGAGGACAGGGGCGGGGAGCTGTTTTTT; CDR3 protein: CSVEDRGGELFF
D gene: -; clone size: -; V gene: TRBV11-2; J gene: TRBJ2-5; CDR3 DNA: TGTGCCAGCAGCTTAGGACTAGTGGGAGAGACCCAGTACTTC; CDR3 protein: CASSLGLVGETQYF
D gene: TRBD2; clone size: -; V gene: TRBV19; J gene: TRBJ2-1; CDR3 DNA: TGTGCCAGTAGACTAGCGGTAAACAATGAGCAGTTCTTC; CDR3 protein: CASRLAVNNEQFF
D gene: -; clone size: -; V gene: TRBV27; J gene: TRBJ1-2; CDR3 DNA: TGTGCCAGCAGTTTAGCGAGCCAGGGAGTGAATGGCTACACCTTC; CDR3 protein: CASSLASQGVNGYTF
D gene: TRBD1; clone size: -; V gene: TRBV5-4; J gene: TRBJ2-3; CDR3 DNA: TGTGCCAGCAGCTTCCGGACAGGGGGCGAAGATACGCAGTATTTT; CDR3 protein: CASSFRTGGEDTQYF
D gene: -; clone size: -; V gene: TRBV4-1; J gene: TRBJ1-2; CDR3 DNA: TGCGCCAGCAGCCAAGTTGGCAGGGTTCGCTATGGCTACACCTTC; CDR3 protein: CASSQVGRVRYGYTF
D gene: -; clone size: -; V gene: TRBV6-5; J gene: TRBJ1-1; CDR3 DNA: TGTGCCAGCAGTTCCGCCGCGGTTGTAGCTGAAGCTTTCTTT; CDR3 protein: CASSSAAVVAEAFF
D gene: -; clone size: -; V gene: TRBV7-2; J gene: TRBJ1-1; CDR3 DNA: TGTGCCAGCAGGTTACAGGAGAACACTGAAGCTTTCTTT; CDR3 protein: CASRLQENTEAFF
D gene: TRBD1; clone size: -; V gene: TRBV27; J gene: TRBJ1-1; CDR3 DNA: TGTGCCAGCAGTAGACAGGGTATGAACACTGAAGCTTTCTTT; CDR3 protein: CASSRQGMNTEAFF
D gene: TRBD1; clone size: -; V gene: TRBV29-1; J gene: TRBJ2-5; CDR3 DNA: TGCAGCGTCGGGGACAGCCTCGGGACCCAGTACTTC; CDR3 protein: CSVGDSLGTQYF
D gene: TRBD1; clone size: -; V gene: TRBV28; J gene: TRBJ1-2; CDR3 DNA: TGTGCCAGCAGTTCGGGACAGGGCCATGGCTACACCTTC; CDR3 protein: CASSSGQGHGYTF
D gene: -; clone size: -; V gene: TRBV9; J gene: TRBJ2-6; CDR3 DNA: TGTGCCAGCAGCCCTAGTTGGGGAACGGGAGGGGCCAACGTCCTGACTTTC; CDR3 protein: CASSPSWGTGGANVLTF
D gene: -; clone size: once; V gene: TRBV4-1; J gene: TRBJ2-4; CDR3 DNA: TGCGCCAGCAGCCACTTGGGGCAGGGCACGACGATTCAGTACTTC; CDR3 protein: CASSHLGQGTTIQYF
D gene: TRBD1; clone size: -; V gene: TRBV5-4; J gene: TRBJ2-7; CDR3 DNA: TGTGCCAGCAGCTTGGGCCCATCCGGGACAGACCACTACGAGCAGTACTTC; CDR3 protein: CASSLGPSGTDHYEQYF
D gene: TRBD1; clone size: -; V gene: TRBV4-2; J gene: TRBJ2-3; CDR3 DNA: TGTGCCAGCAGCCAAGATCGGACAGGGGTTACAGATACGCAGTATTTT; CDR3 protein: CASSQDRTGVTDTQYF
D gene: -; clone size: -; V gene: TRBV6-4; J gene: TRBJ1-2; CDR3 DNA: TGTGCCAGCAGTGGCGGGTGGGGCGGCTATGGCTACACCTTC; CDR3 protein: CASSGGWGGYGYTF
D gene: -; clone size: -; V gene: TRBV9; J gene: TRBJ2-7; CDR3 DNA: TGTGCCAGCAGCGGTGGGACCGCTCCCAAGGGGCAGTACTTC; CDR3 protein: CASSGGTAPKGQYF
D gene: TRBD1; clone size: -; V gene: TRBV19; J gene: TRBJ1-4; CDR3 DNA: TGTGCCAGTGCGTCTTTCTTAGGGGGCCAAGGGGAAAAACTGTTTTTT; CDR3 protein: CASASFLGGQGEKLFF
D gene: -; clone size: -; V gene: TRBV9; J gene: TRBJ1-4; CDR3 DNA: TGTGCCAGCAGCGTAGCTGGGCCGGCAGCTAATGAAAAACTGTTTTTT; CDR3 protein: CASSVAGPAANEKLFF
D gene: -; clone size: once; V gene: TRBV28; J gene: TRBJ2-2; CDR3 DNA: TGTGCCACCCGACAATCCCACATTCGGACTTCCACCGGGGAGCTGTTTTTT; CDR3 protein: CATRQSHIRTSTGELFF
D gene: -; clone size: once; V gene: TRBV14; J gene: TRBJ2-7; CDR3 DNA: TGTGCCAGCAGCCAAGCTCTAGTCGGGTACGAGCAGTACTTC; CDR3 protein: CASSQALVGYEQYF
D gene: -; clone size: -; V gene: TRBV28; J gene: TRBJ2-7; CDR3 DNA: TGTGCCAGCAGTTTTGTGTGGTACTACGAGCAGTACTTC; CDR3 protein: CASSFVWYYEQYF
D gene: TRBD1; clone size: -; V gene: TRBV28; J gene: TRBJ2-7; CDR3 DNA: TGTGCCAGCAGTGCCGACGCAGGGGGTCCAAACGAGCAGTACTTC; CDR3 protein: CASSADAGGPNEQYF
D gene: -; clone size: once; V gene: TRBV7-2; J gene: TRBJ1-2; CDR3 DNA: TGTGCCAGCAGCTTGGCGGTCATTCTTAACTATGGCTACACCTTC; CDR3 protein: CASSLAVILNYGYTF
D gene: TRBD1; clone size: once; V gene: TRBV5-1; J gene: TRBJ2-1; CDR3 DNA: TGCGCCAGCAGCTTGCCGGGCCCTGGGACAGGGGAAATGTACAATGAGCAGTTCTTC; CDR3 protein: CASSLPGPGTGEMYNEQFF
D gene: -; clone size: -; V gene: TRBV4-2; J gene: TRBJ2-2; CDR3 DNA: TGTGCCAGCAGCCAAGATCACGGCTGGGGGGCCCCCGGGGAGCTGTTTTTT; CDR3 protein: CASSQDHGWGAPGELFF
D gene: -; clone size: -; V gene: TRBV7-9; J gene: TRBJ1-6; CDR3 DNA: TGTGCCAGCAGCTTAGCGGTAGGCATTAATTCACCCCTCCACTTT; CDR3 protein: CASSLAVGINSPLHF
D gene: -; clone size: -; V gene: TRBV7-2; J gene: TRBJ1-2; CDR3 DNA: TGTGCCAGCAGCGACGGACAGCCCTATGGCTACACCTTC; CDR3 protein: CASSDGQPYGYTF
D gene: TRBD2; clone size: once; V gene: TRBV28; J gene: TRBJ2-7; CDR3 DNA: TGTGCCAGTGAAAAACCGGGACTAGCGGCCTACGAGCAGTACTTC; CDR3 protein: CASEKPGLAAYEQYF
D gene: -; clone size: few; V gene: TRBV2; J gene: TRBJ1-5; CDR3 DNA: TGTGCCAGCGGTCGGCAGGGCAATCAGCCCCAGCATTTT; CDR3 protein: CASGRQGNQPQHF
D gene: TRBD1; clone size: -; V gene: TRBV5-1; J gene: TRBJ2-3; CDR3 DNA: TGCGCCAGCAGCGAGGGGGCCTCCACAGATACGCAGTATTTT; CDR3 protein: CASSEGASTDTQYF
D gene: TRBD1; clone size: -; V gene: TRBV28; J gene: TRBJ1-2; CDR3 DNA: TGTGCCAGCAGGGTTGACAGGGCTGGCTACACCTTC; CDR3 protein: CASRVDRAGYTF
D gene: TRBD2; clone size: -; V gene: TRBV5-5; J gene: TRBJ2-5; CDR3 DNA: TGTGCCAGCAGCTTGCGGACTAGCGGGCAAGAGACCCAGTACTTC; CDR3 protein: CASSLRTSGQETQYF
D gene: TRBD2; clone size: -; V gene: TRBV28; J gene: TRBJ2-3; CDR3 DNA: TGTGCCAGCAGTCTGAAAGCGGGGATCACAGATACGCAGTATTTT; CDR3 protein: CASSLKAGITDTQYF
D gene: -; clone size: -; V gene: TRBV30; J gene: TRBJ1-5; CDR3 DNA: TGTGCCTGGAGTGGGAGGAATCAGCCCCAGCATTTT; CDR3 protein: CAWSGRNQPQHF
D gene: -; clone size: few; V gene: TRBV19; J gene: TRBJ1-4; CDR3 DNA: TGTGCCAGTAGTCCTACCTTGGGGGAAAAACTGTTTTTT; CDR3 protein: CASSPTLGEKLFF
D gene: TRBD2; clone size: -; V gene: TRBV6-5; J gene: TRBJ2-1; CDR3 DNA: TGTGCCAGCAGTTACTCGACGGGAGGTAGGGACAATGAGCAGTTCTTC; CDR3 protein: CASSYSTGGRDNEQFF
D gene: -; clone size: -; V gene: TRBV19; J gene: TRBJ1-2; CDR3 DNA: TGTGCCAGTAGTATCCCCAGGGAGTATGGCTACACCTTC; CDR3 protein: CASSIPREYGYTF
D gene: -; clone size: -; V gene: TRBV14; J gene: TRBJ2-3; CDR3 DNA: TGTGCCAGCAGCCAGTACGTAGCGTTGAGCACAGATACGCAGTATTTT; CDR3 protein: CASSQYVALSTDTQYF
D gene: TRBD2; clone size: once; V gene: TRBV6-1; J gene: TRBJ2-5; CDR3 DNA: TGTGCCAGCAGTACCGGGACTAGCTTGGACGAGACCCAGTACTTC; CDR3 protein: CASSTGTSLDETQYF
D gene: -; clone size: -; V gene: TRBV7-2; J gene: TRBJ2-2; CDR3 DNA: TGTGCCAGCTTGGTATGGGCAGGGGTTGCCGGGGAGCTGTTTTTT; CDR3 protein: CASLVWAGVAGELFF